The 7 T cell receptor beta chains below all came from one sample that was sequenced in a study of shared clonotypes between healthy human individuals. Profiling relied on immunoSEQ multiplex PCR, and the TCRdb table lists in-frame clones only, not all of them. The sample carries millions of clones, 90% to 95% recorded once. The sample comprised naive CD4+ T cells from PBMCs. As to subset: CD45RA+ positively selected. These receptor sequences come from a young man in good health. Some clones in this sample may be carry-over from other donors' samples.

The chain joins TRBV6-5 to TRBJ2-7, with 8 nucleotides matching TRBD2. The CDR3 spans 15 residues. V was pared by 10 bases and J by 0 bases, with 11 bases of the junction left unmatched. Germline-derived CDR1 and CDR2 are MNHEY and SVGAGI. The CDR3 protein is CATYAGGPISYEQYF. The DNA for the CDR3 is TGTGCCACCTACGCGGGAGGACCCATCTCCTACGAGCAGTACTTC.

The V gene is TRBV19, the J gene TRBJ2-3; 8 bases are a match to TRBD1. Per germline, CDR1 LNHDA and CDR2 SQIVND (reference sequence). V was pared by 7 bases and J by 5 bases, with 8 bases of the junction left unmatched. The length of the CDR3 is 14 residues. The CDR3 spells CASIARGRGDTQYF. CDR3 nucleotide sequence: TGTGCCAGTATTGCCAGGGGGCGCGGAGATACGCAGTATTTT.

The gene calls are TRBV18 and TRBJ2-2; TRBD1 aligns across 9 bases. Germline loops: CDR1 KGHSH, CDR2 LQKENI. The CDR3 is 17 residues long. The trim removed 2 bases at V and 7 bases at J, leaving 11 bases unmatched. The CDR3 region has the DNA TGTGCCAGCTCACCATCGGACAGGGGCGGCTTTGTCGGGGAGCTGTTTTTT. This encodes CASSPSDRGGFVGELFF.

The chain links TRBV7-9 to TRBJ2-3; 7 bases line up with TRBD1. V trimming: 4 bases; J trimming: 4 bases; junction bases outside the gene matches: 11. The germline V gene encodes CDR1 SEHNR and CDR2 FQNEAQ (reference sequence). This CDR3 region has 16 residues. The CDR3 DNA reads as TGTGCCAGCAGCTCCGCCAACGGACAGGTGGCAGATACGCAGTATTTT. Amino acid sequence: CASSSANGQVADTQYF.

This clone was recorded once. The chain is built from TRBV7-7 and TRBJ2-7, with TRBD2 matching 8 bases. Germline V CDR1 and CDR2: SSHAT, FNYEAQ (reference sequence). The CDR3 consists of 17 residues. With 5 bases clipped from V and 0 bases from J, the junction kept 12 bases outside the gene matches. The CDR3, as DNA: TGTGCCAGCAGCCCAAGGGGTGGGCGGGAGGACTCCTACGAGCAGTACTTC. Encoded protein: CASSPRGGREDSYEQYF.

To note about this clone: Other nucleotide sequences in the sample specify the same CDR3. The rearrangement links TRBV5-1 to TRBJ2-1, with 11 nucleotides matching TRBD2. The CDR3 runs 15 residues. The junction had 1 base not matched to a gene; V was cut back by 1 base and J by 4 bases. CDR1 and CDR2 from the germline V gene are SGHRS and YFSETQ. This chain's CDR3 is CASSLTSGRYNEQFF. As DNA, the CDR3 is TGCGCCAGCAGCTTGACTAGCGGGAGATACAATGAGCAGTTCTTC.

The J gene is TRBJ2-3, the V gene TRBV27, with a weak D call TRBD2 (6 bases). The CDR3 has 17 residues. CDR1 and CDR2 from the germline V gene are MNHEY and SMNVEV (reference sequence). Trimming left V 2 bases short and J 1 base short, with 16 bases between. Here the CDR3 reads CASSLRTGTGGTDTQYF. The CDR3 bases are TGTGCCAGCAGTTTAAGGACTGGGACGGGAGGCACAGATACGCAGTATTTT.